These T cell receptor beta chains were read from a single sample in a study of blood T cell repertoires in COVID-19. Using immunoSEQ multiplex PCR, the repertoire was profiled, and TCRdb retains in-frame clones only, with some absent. The repertoire holds about 120,000 clones, with over 80% as singletons. The sequencing input was peripheral blood. The receptors stem from a woman between 65 and 79 years old with acute or convalescent COVID-19. The conserved cysteine and the conserved F or W are not part of the CDR3 here. Each record gives: clone size, V gene, D gene, J gene, CDR3 protein. A D gene is named only where the DNA matches it firmly. Expanded clones get a size class; other rows say once, few or many, or leave the size out.

NA,TRBV2,TRBD1,TRBJ1-5,ASSADRVFNQPQH
NA,TRBV11-3,NA,TRBJ2-7,ASSSGTFPYEQY
once,TRBV10-1,NA,TRBJ1-1,ASSERRNTEAF
NA,TRBV5-5,TRBD1,TRBJ1-2,ASSPQGTLYGYT
NA,TRBV2,NA,TRBJ1-1,ASSAATGTVGAF
NA,TRBV28,NA,TRBJ2-3,ASSQARGGTDTQY
NA,TRBV12-3/TRBV12-4,TRBD2,TRBJ2-3,ASSSGTRQY
NA,TRBV28,NA,TRBJ1-5,ASSLTQGGQPQH
NA,TRBV3-1/TRBV3-2,TRBD2,TRBJ2-5,ASSQDGLEETQY
NA,TRBV9,NA,TRBJ1-2,ASNLPPRGGYT
NA,TRBV28,TRBD1,TRBJ1-5,ASISGQAPNQPQH
NA,TRBV6-5,NA,TRBJ1-2,ASSYTGPPNYGYT